One TCR beta chain is described in this entry. The CDR3 is made up of 12 amino acids. Germline CDR1 is ENHRY and CDR2 is SYGVKD. V was trimmed by 4 bases and J by 4 bases, leaving 5 bases between them. How the authors handled the data: Quantification of nucleated cells was approximated via reference gene primer amplification. Measured with immunoSEQ multiplex PCR; TCRdb has only the in-frame clones, and not every one. D and trimming were read from the DNA, whereas the V and J calls and clone size are those reported in that table. The top ten hold roughly 1.5% of the sample, which has roughly 200,000 clones, around 88% seen once. This sample was taken from a study of blood T cell repertoires in COVID-19. Study summary: Acute and convalescent COVID-19 specimens originated in the United States, Italy and Spain. PBMCs, B-cell-depleted T cells, or T cells provided the cDNA or gDNA that made up the material.

This TCR was recovered from a man younger than 30 with active or convalescent COVID-19. The sample comprised peripheral blood. The V gene is TRBV10-3, the J gene TRBJ1-5, with D tentatively TRBD1 (5 bases). CDR3 amino acids: CAISGTNQPQHF. CDR3 DNA sequence: TGTGCCATCAGTGGGACAAATCAGCCCCAGCATTTT.